The clone carrying this T cell receptor beta chain is medium-sized (0.01 to 0.1%) in the sample. This sample is drawn from a study of blood T cell repertoires in COVID-19. The protocol was immunoSEQ multiplex PCR, while the TCRdb copy is restricted to in-frame clones and leaves out a portion. The repertoire holds 40,000 to 50,000 clones, with around 90% as singletons. This receptor was identified in a human donor in a cohort sampled during active COVID-19. Input material: peripheral blood.

The CDR3 nucleotides read TGTGCCAGCAGCTTAGCCGGGACATCATACGAGCAGTACTTC. Translation: CASSLAGTSYEQYF. The genes are TRBV11-3 and TRBJ2-7; TRBD1 might be the D (6 bases). The CDR3 covers 14 residues. V lost 1 base, J lost 4 bases, and 11 bases lay in between. CDR1 and CDR2 from the germline V gene are SGHNT and YENEEA.